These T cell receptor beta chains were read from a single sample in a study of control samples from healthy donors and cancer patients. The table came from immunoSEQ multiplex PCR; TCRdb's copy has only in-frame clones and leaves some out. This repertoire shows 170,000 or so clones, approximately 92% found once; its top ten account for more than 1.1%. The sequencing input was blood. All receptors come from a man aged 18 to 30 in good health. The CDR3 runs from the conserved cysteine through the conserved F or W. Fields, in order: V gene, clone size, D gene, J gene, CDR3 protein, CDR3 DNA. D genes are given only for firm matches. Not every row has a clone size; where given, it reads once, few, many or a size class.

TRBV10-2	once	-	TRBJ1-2	CASSERGRDGYTF	TGCGCCAGCAGTGAGCGGGGGCGAGATGGCTACACCTTC
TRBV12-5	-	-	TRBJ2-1	CASGLDGAYYGGTNEQFF	TGTGCTAGTGGTTTGGACGGGGCCTATTACGGGGGAACCAATGAGCAGTTCTTC
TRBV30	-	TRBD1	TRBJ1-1	CAWSPDRDGAFF	TGTGCCTGGAGTCCGGACAGGGATGGGGCTTTCTTT
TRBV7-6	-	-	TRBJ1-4	CASSPRGATNEKLFF	TGTGCCAGCAGCCCCCGAGGGGCAACTAATGAAAAACTGTTTTTT
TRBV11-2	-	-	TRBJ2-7	CASSLHSVYEQYF	TGTGCCAGCAGCCTCCACAGCGTCTACGAGCAGTACTTC
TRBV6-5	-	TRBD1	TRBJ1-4	CASSYRQGGANEKLFF	TGTGCCAGCAGTTACCGACAGGGAGGTGCTAATGAAAAACTGTTTTTT
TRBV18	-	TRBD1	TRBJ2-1	CASSPTGINEQFF	TGTGCCAGCTCACCGACAGGGATCAATGAGCAGTTCTTC
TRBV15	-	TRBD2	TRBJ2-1	CATRTSGGAGEQFF	TGTGCCACCAGAACTAGCGGGGGGGCGGGTGAGCAGTTCTTC
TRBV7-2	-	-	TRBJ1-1	CASSLVALTNTEAFF	TGTGCCAGCAGCTTAGTAGCGCTAACGAACACTGAAGCTTTCTTT
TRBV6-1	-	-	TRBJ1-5	CASSEGGLRNQPQHF	TGTGCCAGCAGCGAAGGGGGATTGCGGAATCAGCCCCAGCATTTT
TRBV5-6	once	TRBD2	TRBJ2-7	CASSTLAGGLFYEQYF	TGTGCCAGCAGCACCCTAGCGGGTGGATTATTTTACGAGCAGTACTTC
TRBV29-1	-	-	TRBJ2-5	CSVAPMGTGGPPGQTQYF	TGCAGCGTTGCCCCCATGGGGACCGGGGGGCCTCCAGGACAGACCCAGTACTTC
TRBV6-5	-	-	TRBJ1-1	CASSYGHLNTEAFF	TGTGCCAGCAGTTACGGCCACCTGAACACTGAAGCTTTCTTT
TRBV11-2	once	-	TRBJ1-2	CASSPSRPGWETF	TGTGCCAGCAGCCCGAGCCGACCGGGCTGGGAAACCTTC
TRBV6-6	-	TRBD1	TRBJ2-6	CASSPRTGGLTSGANVLTF	TGTGCCAGCAGTCCCAGGACAGGGGGCCTAACTTCTGGGGCCAACGTCCTGACTTTC
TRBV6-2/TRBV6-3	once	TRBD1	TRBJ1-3	CASSPTPRTGWSNSVSGNTIYF	TGTGCCAGCAGCCCGACCCCTCGGACAGGATGGTCTAACTCGGTCTCTGGAAACACCATATATTTT
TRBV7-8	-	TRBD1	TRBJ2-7	CASSLATGLHEQYF	TGTGCCAGCAGCTTAGCGACAGGGTTACACGAGCAGTACTTC
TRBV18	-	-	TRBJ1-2	CASSPNAGATYGYTF	TGTGCCAGCTCACCGAATGCAGGGGCGACCTATGGCTACACCTTC
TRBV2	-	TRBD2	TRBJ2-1	CASGGDPYNEQFF	TGTGCCAGCGGGGGGGACCCCTACAATGAGCAGTTCTTC
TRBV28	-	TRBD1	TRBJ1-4	CASSLVRQGGEKLFF	TGTGCCAGCAGCCTAGTTCGACAGGGAGGGGAAAAACTGTTTTTT
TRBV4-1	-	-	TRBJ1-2	CASSPAGRGRSGDGYTF	TGCGCCAGCAGCCCGGCGGGCAGGGGCCGCAGCGGTGATGGCTACACCTTC
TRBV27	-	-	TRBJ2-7	CASSLFSSAAPKEQYF	TGTGCCAGCAGTTTATTCTCGTCGGCGGCTCCTAAGGAGCAGTACTTC